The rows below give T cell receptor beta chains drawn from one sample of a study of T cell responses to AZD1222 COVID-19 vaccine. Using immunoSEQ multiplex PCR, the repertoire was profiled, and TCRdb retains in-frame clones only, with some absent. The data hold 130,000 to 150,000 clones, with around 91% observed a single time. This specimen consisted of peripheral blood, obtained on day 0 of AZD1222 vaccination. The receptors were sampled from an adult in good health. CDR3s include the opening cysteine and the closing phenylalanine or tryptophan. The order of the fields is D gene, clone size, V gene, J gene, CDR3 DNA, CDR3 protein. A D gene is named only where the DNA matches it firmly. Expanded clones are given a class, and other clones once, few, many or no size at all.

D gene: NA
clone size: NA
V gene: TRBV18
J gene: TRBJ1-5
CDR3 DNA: TGTGCCAGCTCACCACGAGGGGATCGCAATCAGCCCCAGCATTTT
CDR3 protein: CASSPRGDRNQPQHF

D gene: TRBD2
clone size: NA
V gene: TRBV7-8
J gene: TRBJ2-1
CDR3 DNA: TGTGCCAGCAGCCCAAGAGCGGGAGGCGATGAGCAGTTCTTC
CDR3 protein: CASSPRAGGDEQFF

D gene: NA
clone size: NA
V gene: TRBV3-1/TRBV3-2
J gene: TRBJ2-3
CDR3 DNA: TGTGCCAGCAGCCAGGACCTGGACAGGCGGGGAACAGATACGCAGTATTTT
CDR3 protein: CASSQDLDRRGTDTQYF

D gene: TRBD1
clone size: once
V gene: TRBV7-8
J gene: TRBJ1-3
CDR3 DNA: TGTGCCAGCAGCCTCACAGGGGATAGAAACACCATATATTTT
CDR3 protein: CASSLTGDRNTIYF

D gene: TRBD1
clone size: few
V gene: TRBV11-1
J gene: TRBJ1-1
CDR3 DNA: TGTGCCAGCAGCCAGGGACAGACCTACACTGAAGCTTTCTTT
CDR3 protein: CASSQGQTYTEAFF

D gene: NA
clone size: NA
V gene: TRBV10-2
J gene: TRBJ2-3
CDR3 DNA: TGCGCCAGCAGTCGAGCGCCTATCATGCAGTATTTT
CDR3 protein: CASSRAPIMQYF

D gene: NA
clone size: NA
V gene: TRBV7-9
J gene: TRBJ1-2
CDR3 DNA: TGTGCCAGCAGCTTAGGGGGTTTCCTCTATGGCTACACCTTC
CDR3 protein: CASSLGGFLYGYTF

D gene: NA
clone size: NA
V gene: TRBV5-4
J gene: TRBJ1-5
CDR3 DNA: TGTGCCAGCAGCTTTCCCGGTCAGCCCCAGCATTTT
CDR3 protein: CASSFPGQPQHF

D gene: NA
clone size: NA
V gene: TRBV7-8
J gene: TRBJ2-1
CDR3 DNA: TGTGCCAGCAGCTTAGGAGGGGTAGGGGAGCAGTTCTTC
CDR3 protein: CASSLGGVGEQFF

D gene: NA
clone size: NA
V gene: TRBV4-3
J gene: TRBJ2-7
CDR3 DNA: TGCGCCAGCAGCCCAGAGGGGGGAGATTCCTACGAGCAGTACTTC
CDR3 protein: CASSPEGGDSYEQYF

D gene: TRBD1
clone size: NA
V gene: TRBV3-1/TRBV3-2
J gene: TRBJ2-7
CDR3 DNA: TGTGCCAGCAGCCTGCTGGCAGGGGGTTCCCCTCCCTACGAGCAGTACTTC
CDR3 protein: CASSLLAGGSPPYEQYF

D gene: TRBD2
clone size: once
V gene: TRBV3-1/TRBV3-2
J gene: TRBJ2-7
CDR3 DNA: TGTGCCAGCAGCCAGCGTAGCGGGGGGCATACCTACGAGCAGTACTTC
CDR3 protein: CASSQRSGGHTYEQYF

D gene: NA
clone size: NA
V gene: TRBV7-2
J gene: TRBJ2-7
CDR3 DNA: TGTGCCAGCAGCTTAGAGGGGCAGTACTTC
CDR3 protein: CASSLEGQYF

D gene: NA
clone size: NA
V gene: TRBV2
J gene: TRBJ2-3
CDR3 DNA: TGTGCCAGCAGCCAAGATCACGGGAGCACAGATACGCAGTATTTT
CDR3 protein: CASSQDHGSTDTQYF

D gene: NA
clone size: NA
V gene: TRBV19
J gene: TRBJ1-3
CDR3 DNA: TGTGCCAGTACCCCAATTGCCGCCCGAAGCTCTGGAAACACCATATATTTT
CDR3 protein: CASTPIAARSSGNTIYF

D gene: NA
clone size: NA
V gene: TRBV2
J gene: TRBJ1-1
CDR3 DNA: TGTGCCAGCAGCCCTGGACGCCAGGATAGGCAAGCTTTCTTT
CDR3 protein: CASSPGRQDRQAFF

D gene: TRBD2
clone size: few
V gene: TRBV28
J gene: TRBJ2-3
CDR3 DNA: TGTGCCACCCTAGCGGGAGGGGGGAAAGATACGCAGTATTTT
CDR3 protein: CATLAGGGKDTQYF

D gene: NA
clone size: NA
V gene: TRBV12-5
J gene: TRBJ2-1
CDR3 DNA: TGTGCTAGTGGTTTCCCCGTCGCCCCGCAGTTCTTC
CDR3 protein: CASGFPVAPQFF

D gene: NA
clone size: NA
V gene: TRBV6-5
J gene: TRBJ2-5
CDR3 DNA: TGTGCCAGCAGTTCTTATACAGCGGAGGAAGAGACCCAGTACTTC
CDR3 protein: CASSSYTAEEETQYF

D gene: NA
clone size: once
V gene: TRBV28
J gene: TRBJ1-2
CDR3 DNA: TGTGCCAGCAGTTTCCAGGGGACGGGCTATGGCTACACCTTC
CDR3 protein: CASSFQGTGYGYTF

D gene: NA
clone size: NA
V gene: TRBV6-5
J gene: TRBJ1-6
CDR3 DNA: TGTGCCAGCAGTTACAGTGGGACGGTTAATTCACCCCTCCACTTT
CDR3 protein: CASSYSGTVNSPLHF

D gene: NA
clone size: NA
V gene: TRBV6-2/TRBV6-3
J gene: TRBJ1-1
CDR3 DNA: TGTGCCAGCAGCCGGACGGACGAATATTACATGAACACTGAAGCTTTCTTT
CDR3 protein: CASSRTDEYYMNTEAFF

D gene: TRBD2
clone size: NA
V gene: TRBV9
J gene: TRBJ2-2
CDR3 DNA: TGTGCCAGCAGCGTAGGAAGCGGGAGGGCCTCCGGGGAGCTGTTTTTT
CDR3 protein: CASSVGSGRASGELFF

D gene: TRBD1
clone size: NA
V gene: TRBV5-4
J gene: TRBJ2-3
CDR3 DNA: TGTGCCAGCAGTTCTGGACAGGGGGCAGATACGCAGTATTTT
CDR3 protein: CASSSGQGADTQYF

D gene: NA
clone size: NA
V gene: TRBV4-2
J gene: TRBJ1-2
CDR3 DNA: TGTGCCAGCAGCCCTCGGGCTGGAGCTAACTATGGCTACACCTTC
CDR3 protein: CASSPRAGANYGYTF

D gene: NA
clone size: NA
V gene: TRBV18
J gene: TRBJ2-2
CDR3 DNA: TGTGCCAGCTCACCACTGCCCGGGGTAGTGAACACCGGGGAGCTGTTTTTT
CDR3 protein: CASSPLPGVVNTGELFF

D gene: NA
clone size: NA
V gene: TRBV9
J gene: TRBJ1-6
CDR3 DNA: TGTGCCAGCAGCGCCGGTAATAATTCACCCCTCCACTTT
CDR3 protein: CASSAGNNSPLHF

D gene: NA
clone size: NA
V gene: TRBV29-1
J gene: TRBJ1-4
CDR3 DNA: TGCAGCGTCGGACAGTATAATGAAAAACTGTTTTTT
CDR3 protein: CSVGQYNEKLFF

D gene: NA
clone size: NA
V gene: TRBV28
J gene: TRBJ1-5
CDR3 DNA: TGTGCCAGCAGTTTTAATGATGTCGGCTTTCGGCCCCAGCATTTT
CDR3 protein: CASSFNDVGFRPQHF

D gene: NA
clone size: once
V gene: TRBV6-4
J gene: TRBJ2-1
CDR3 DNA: TGTGCCAGCAGTGACCGACTAGGATCCTACAATGAGCAGTTCTTC
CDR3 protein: CASSDRLGSYNEQFF

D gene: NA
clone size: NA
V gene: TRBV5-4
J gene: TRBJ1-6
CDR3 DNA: TGTGCCAGCAGCTTTGGGGGGGCAGGTTCACCCCTCCACTTT
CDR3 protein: CASSFGGAGSPLHF

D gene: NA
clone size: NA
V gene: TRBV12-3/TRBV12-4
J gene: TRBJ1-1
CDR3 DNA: TGTGCCAGCAGCAGGAACACTGAAGCTTTCTTT
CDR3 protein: CASSRNTEAFF

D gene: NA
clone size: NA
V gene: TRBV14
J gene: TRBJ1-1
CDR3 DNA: TGTGCCAGCAGCCAAGATTTGGTAGGGTACACTGAAGCTTTCTTT
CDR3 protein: CASSQDLVGYTEAFF

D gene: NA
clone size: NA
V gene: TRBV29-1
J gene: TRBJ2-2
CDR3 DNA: TGCAGCGTTGAACCCCGTGACACCGGGGAGCTGTTTTTT
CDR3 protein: CSVEPRDTGELFF

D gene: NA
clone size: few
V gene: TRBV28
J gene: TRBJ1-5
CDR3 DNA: TGTGCCAGCCTGGACGATAGCAATCAGCCCCAGCATTTT
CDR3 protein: CASLDDSNQPQHF

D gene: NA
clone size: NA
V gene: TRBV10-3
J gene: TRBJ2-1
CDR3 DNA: TGTGCCATCAGTGAACAGGCATACGTTGAGCAGTTCTTC
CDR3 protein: CAISEQAYVEQFF

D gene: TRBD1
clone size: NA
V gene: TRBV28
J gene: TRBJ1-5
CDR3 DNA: TGTGCCAGCAGCGGTGCAGGGGGCGGCAATCAGCCCCAGCATTTT
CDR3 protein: CASSGAGGGNQPQHF

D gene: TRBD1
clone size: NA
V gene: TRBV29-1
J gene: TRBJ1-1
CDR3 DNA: TGCAGCGTTTTGGGACAGATGAACACTGAAGCTTTCTTT
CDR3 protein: CSVLGQMNTEAFF

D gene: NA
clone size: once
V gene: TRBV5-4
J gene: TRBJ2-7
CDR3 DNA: TGTGCCAGCAGCCCCCGGACAGCACACTCCTACGAGCAGTACTTC
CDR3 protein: CASSPRTAHSYEQYF

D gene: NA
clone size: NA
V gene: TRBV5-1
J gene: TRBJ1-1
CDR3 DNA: TGCGCCAGCAGCTTCTCGGCAGCCCGAGACACTGAAGCTTTCTTT
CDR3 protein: CASSFSAARDTEAFF

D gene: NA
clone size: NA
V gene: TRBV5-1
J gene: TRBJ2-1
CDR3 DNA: TGCGCCAGCAGCGATAAGCTGCGACATGGGCAGTTCTTC
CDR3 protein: CASSDKLRHGQFF

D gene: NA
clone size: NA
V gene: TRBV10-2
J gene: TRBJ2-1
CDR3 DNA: TGCGCCAGTAGGGATTCTTTCGTCAATGAGCAGTTCTTC
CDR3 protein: CASRDSFVNEQFF

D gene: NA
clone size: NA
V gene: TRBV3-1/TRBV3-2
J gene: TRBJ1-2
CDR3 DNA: TGTGCCAGCAGCCTCAGGGGCCCGGGGGCGAGTCCGATTGGCTACACCTTC
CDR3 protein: CASSLRGPGASPIGYTF

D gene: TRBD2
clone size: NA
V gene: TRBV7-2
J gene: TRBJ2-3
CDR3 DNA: TGTGCCAGCACCCTGGGGGGGGATACAAGGGATACGCAGTATTTT
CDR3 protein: CASTLGGDTRDTQYF

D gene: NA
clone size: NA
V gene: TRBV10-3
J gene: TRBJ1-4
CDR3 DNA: TGTGCCATCAGTGAGTCGGTGGGGACTAATGAAAAACTGTTTTTT
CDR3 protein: CAISESVGTNEKLFF

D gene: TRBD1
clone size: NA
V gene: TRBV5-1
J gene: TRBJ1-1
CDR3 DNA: TGCGCCAGCAGCGGGACAGGACAGAACACTGAAGCTTTCTTT
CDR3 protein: CASSGTGQNTEAFF

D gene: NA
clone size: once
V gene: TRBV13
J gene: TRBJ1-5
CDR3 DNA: TGTGCCAGCAGCTTGGGGGGAAGCAATCAGCCCCAGCATTTT
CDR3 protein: CASSLGGSNQPQHF

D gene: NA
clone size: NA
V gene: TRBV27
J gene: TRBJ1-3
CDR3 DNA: TGTGCCAGCAGTTCCCGTCCCTCTGGAAACACCATATATTTT
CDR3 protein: CASSSRPSGNTIYF

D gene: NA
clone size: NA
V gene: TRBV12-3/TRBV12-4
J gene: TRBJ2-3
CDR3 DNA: TGTGCCAGCAGTTTAAGAGATACGCAGTATTTT
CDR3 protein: CASSLRDTQYF

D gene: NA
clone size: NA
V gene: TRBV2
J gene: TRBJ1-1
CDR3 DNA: TGTGCCAGCAGCGTAGACCCATGGGAAAGAGAAGCTTTCTTT
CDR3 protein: CASSVDPWEREAFF

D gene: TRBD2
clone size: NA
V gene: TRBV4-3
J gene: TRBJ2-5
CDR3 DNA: TGCGCCAGCAGCCAGCTAGCGGGAGCGGCTGAGACCCAGTACTTC
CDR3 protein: CASSQLAGAAETQYF

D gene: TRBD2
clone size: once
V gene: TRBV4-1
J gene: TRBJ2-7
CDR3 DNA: TGCGCCAGCAGCCAAGAGGGGGGGACTTTCCACTACGAGCAGTACTTC
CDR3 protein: CASSQEGGTFHYEQYF

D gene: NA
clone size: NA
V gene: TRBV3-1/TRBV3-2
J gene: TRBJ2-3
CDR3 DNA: TGTGCCAGCAGCCAAGGGCCCCTGGGCGGGGTGGCAGATACGCAGTATTTT
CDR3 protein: CASSQGPLGGVADTQYF

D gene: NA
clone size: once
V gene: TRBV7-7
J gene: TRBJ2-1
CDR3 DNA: TGTGCCAGCAGTTCATCACAAAGCTCCTACAATGAGCAGTTCTTC
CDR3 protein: CASSSSQSSYNEQFF